This TCR beta chain came from a study of CD8 T cells in ankylosing spondylitis (dated by TCRdb to 2016 to 2017). About the study as a whole: To find TCR variants linked to disease, the study profiled T cell receptor beta repertoires in ankylosing spondylitis patients and healthy donors. The whole study cohort included some 100 healthy donors and around 25 ankylosing spondylitis patients. Peripheral blood was sampled, and synovial fluid was additionally collected from ankylosing spondylitis patients. Results and caveats for the whole study, not just this receptor: A CD8+ phenotype was shown by the disease-linked clones, which were found at relatively low frequencies in peripheral blood. The disease-linked clones were reported as significantly enriched in matched synovial fluid samples from ankylosing spondylitis patients. Blood from ankylosing spondylitis patients appeared to be characterized by a TCR beta motif composed of several highly homologous amino acid variants. Some motif variants were previously reported in synovial fluid and blood of reactive arthritis patients, suggesting common disease-initiation mechanisms.

The cysteine opens and the phenylalanine closes a CDR3 of 18 amino acids. The retained sequence is limited to the CDR3, 54 bases, with the frame set at the first base. Via the germline V gene, CDR1 is SGHDT and CDR2 YYEEEE. Trimming takes 4 bases from V and 7 bases from J, and the germline ends sit 26 bases apart. Comment on this clonotype: Its antigen specificity is not known. Nothing much larger sits one base from this clone, and base qualities are not available.

TCRdb records Illumina HiSeq 2500 as the sequencer. Quantitative 5'-RACE with molecular barcodes was used to prepare TCR beta libraries. In the authors' own workflow: Disease-linked TCR variants were identified with a new computational method built on a probabilistic model of VDJ rearrangement. The public reads were reprocessed in TCRdb via fastp at Q25 and MiXCR, keeping in-frame beta chains. Under each unique CDR3 protein, matching rows form one entry showing the most common genes and DNA. TCRdb, rather than the study authors, made the V and J calls. The table for this sample lists under 150,000 distinct CDR3 sequences; roughly 8.8% of them were counted only once. The ten biggest clones cover 7.3% of the sample. Synovial fluid samples and blood samples obtained from the same ankylosing spondylitis patients were matched.

This TCR was sampled from a male donor with ankylosing spondylitis. The sequencing input was synovial fluid, either unsorted or a sorted T cell fraction (not recorded which). In this chain, TRBV5-6 is recombined with TRBJ1-4, and possibly TRBD1, on 5 matching bases. CDR3 protein: CASSDRYLWSQGGEKLFF. The bases are TGTGCCAGCAGCGACCGTTATCTATGGAGCCAGGGCGGTGAAAAACTGTTTTTT.